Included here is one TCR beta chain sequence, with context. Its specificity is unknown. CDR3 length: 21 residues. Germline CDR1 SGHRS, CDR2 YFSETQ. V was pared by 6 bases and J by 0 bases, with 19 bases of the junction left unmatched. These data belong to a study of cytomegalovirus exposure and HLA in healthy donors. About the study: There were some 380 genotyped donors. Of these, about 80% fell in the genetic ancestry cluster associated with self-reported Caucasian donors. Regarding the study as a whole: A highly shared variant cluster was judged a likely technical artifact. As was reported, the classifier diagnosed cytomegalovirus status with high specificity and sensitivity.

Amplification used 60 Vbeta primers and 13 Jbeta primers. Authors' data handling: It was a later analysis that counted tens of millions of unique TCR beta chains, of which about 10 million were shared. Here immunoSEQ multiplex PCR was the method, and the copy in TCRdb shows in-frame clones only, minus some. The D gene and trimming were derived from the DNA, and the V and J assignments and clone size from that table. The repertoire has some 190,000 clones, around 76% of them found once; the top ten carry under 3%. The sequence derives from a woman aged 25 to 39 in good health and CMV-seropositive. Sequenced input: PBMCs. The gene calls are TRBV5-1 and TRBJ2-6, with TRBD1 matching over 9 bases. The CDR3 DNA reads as TGCGCCAGCACCACTTTACCCCTGTCCGGGACAGGGAGCTCTGGGGCCAACGTCCTGACTTTC. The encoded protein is CASTTLPLSGTGSSGANVLTF.